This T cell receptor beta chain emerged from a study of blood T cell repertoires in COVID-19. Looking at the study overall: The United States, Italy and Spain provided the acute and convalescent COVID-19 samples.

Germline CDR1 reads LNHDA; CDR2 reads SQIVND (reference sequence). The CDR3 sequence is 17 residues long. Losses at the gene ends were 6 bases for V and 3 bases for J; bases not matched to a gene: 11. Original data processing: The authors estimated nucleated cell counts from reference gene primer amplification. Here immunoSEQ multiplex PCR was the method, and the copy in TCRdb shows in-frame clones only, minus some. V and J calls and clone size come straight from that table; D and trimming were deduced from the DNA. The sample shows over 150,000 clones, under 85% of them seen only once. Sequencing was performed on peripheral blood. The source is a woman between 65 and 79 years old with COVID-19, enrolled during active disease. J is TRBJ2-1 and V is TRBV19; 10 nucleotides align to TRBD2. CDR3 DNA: TGTGCCAGTAGGTTTGACCATAGCGGGAGGAGCTACAATGAGCAGTTCTTC. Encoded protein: CASRFDHSGRSYNEQFF.